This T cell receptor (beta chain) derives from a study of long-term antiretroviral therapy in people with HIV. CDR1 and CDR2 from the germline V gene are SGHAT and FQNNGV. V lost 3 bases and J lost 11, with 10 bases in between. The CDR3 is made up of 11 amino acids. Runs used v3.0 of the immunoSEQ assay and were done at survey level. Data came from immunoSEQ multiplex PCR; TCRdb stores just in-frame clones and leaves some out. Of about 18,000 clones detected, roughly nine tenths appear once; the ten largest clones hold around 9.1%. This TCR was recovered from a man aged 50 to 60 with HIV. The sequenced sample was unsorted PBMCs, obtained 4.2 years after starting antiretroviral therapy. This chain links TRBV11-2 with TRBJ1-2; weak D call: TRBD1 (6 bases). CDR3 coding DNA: TGTGCCAGCAGCTTGATGACAGGATACACCTTC. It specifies CASSLMTGYTF.